The 21 T cell receptor beta chains listed next were all sequenced from one sample in a study of T-cell reconstitution after alpha-beta-depleted transplantation in children. Preparation of the TCRbeta library used unique molecular identifiers. TCRdb called the PCR reads again in MiXCR, with one record for every CDR3 protein. The repertoire has about 610,000 distinct CDR3 sequences, about 10% of them found once; the top ten carry roughly 4%. The sample was PBMCs from the stem cell graft donor, taken from the stem cell graft. The source of these receptors is a human donor who donated a stem cell graft to a child with acute myeloid leukemia.

This clonotype came up many times. This chain uses TRBV29-1 with TRBJ2-1, with D possibly being TRBD2 (5 bases). Trimming left V 4 bases short and J 5 bases short, with 15 bases between. This CDR3 spans 14 amino acids. Germline V lookup: CDR1 SQVTM, CDR2 ANQGSEA. CDR3 sequence (DNA): TGCAGCGTTGTCTTTTTTTGGCGGGACAATGAGCAGTTCTTC. Encoded protein: CSVVFFWRDNEQFF.

The sample holds a few counts of this clonotype. V usage is TRBV29-1 and J usage is TRBJ2-3; no reliable D call. This CDR3 comprises 12 residues. Germline CDR1 and CDR2: SQVTM and ANQGSEA. Trimming cost V 5 bases and J 2 bases, with 8 bases left between them. The CDR3 DNA reads TGCAGCGTTCGGACGGACACAGATACGCAGTATTTT. This codes for CSVRTDTDTQYF.

In this sample, this clonotype turned up a few times. CDR3 nucleotide sequence: TGTGCCAGCAGACATATGGTGGGGGGCGAGATAATGATGGAGCATTCACCCCTCCACTTT. As protein: CASRHMVGGEIMMEHSPLHF. The chain carries TRBV6-5 and TRBJ1-6; D is perhaps TRBD1 (6 bases). Trimming left V 6 bases short and J 8 bases short, with 32 bases between. Germline values: CDR1 MNHEY, CDR2 SVGAGI. The CDR3 extends over 20 amino acids.

The CDR3 loop is CASSLRPGHDEQFF. Written as DNA, the CDR3 is TGTGCCAGCAGCTTACGGCCCGGCCACGATGAGCAGTTCTTC. The chain employs TRBV13 and TRBJ2-1, with D unresolved. The CDR3 loop spans 14 amino acids. The V and J ends lost 2 bases and 8 bases respectively, with 13 bases between them. Germline V CDR1 and CDR2: PRHDT, FYEKMQ (reference sequence).

The V and J genes are TRBV19 and TRBJ2-2; D may be TRBD2 (7 bases). The CDR3 covers 14 residues. V was clipped by 11 bases and J by 4 bases, with 17 bases between them. The germline V gene encodes CDR1 LNHDA and CDR2 SQIVND (reference sequence). The CDR3 is CARLGGPSTGELFF. The CDR3 coding sequence is TGTGCCCGCCTCGGGGGGCCTAGCACCGGGGAGCTGTTTTTT.

This clonotype has at least ten counts. This sequence joins TRBV11-1 and TRBJ2-3; 7 nucleotides line up with TRBD2. The trim removed 4 bases at V and 2 bases at J, leaving 15 bases unmatched. Germline-derived CDR1 and CDR2 are SGHAT and FQDESV (reference sequence). The CDR3 extends over 18 amino acids. The CDR3 spells CASSSLLFGGGHTDTQYF. The CDR3 coding sequence is TGTGCCAGCAGCTCCCTCCTTTTTGGGGGAGGGCACACAGATACGCAGTATTTT.

Ten or more counts support this clonotype. The chain links TRBV4-2 to TRBJ1-2; weak D call: TRBD1 (6 bases). V lost 6 bases to trimming and J lost 8 bases, with 22 bases between them. Germline V gene data show CDR1 as LGHNA and CDR2 as YNFKEQ. The CDR3 has 15 amino acids. The CDR3 DNA follows: TGTGCCAGCAGTCAAATCACAGGGTTAGTTTACGGCTACACCTTC. It is translated as CASSQITGLVYGYTF.

This clonotype was detected only a few times. The chain has TRBV5-4 and TRBJ2-7; tentative D call: TRBD2 (5 bases). The V and J ends lost 1 base and 6 bases respectively, with 11 bases between them. Germline lookup yields CDR1 SGHNT and CDR2 YYREEE (reference sequence). This CDR3 has 13 amino acids. CDR3 DNA sequence: TGTGCCAGCAGCTTGATGCTAGCTGGCGAGCAGTACTTC. Translating gives CASSLMLAGEQYF.

There are many counts of this clonotype. This chain uses TRBV3-1 with TRBJ2-4; 7 bases fit TRBD1. After removal of 5 bases from V and 3 bases from J, the junction contained 4 bases not matched to a gene. The CDR3 is 14 residues long. The germline gives CDR1 LGHDT, CDR2 YNNKEL (reference sequence). The CDR3 is CASSFRDSKNIQYF. In nucleotides, the CDR3 is TGTGCCAGCAGCTTCCGGGACAGCAAAAACATTCAGTACTTC.

This clonotype was detected many times. The chain's CDR3 is CSVEEIWGGSTDTQYF. DNA for the CDR3: TGCAGCGTTGAAGAGATATGGGGAGGTAGCACAGATACGCAGTATTTT. This chain joins TRBV29-1 and TRBJ2-3, with D possibly being TRBD2 (6 bases). The CDR3 length is 16 residues. V was trimmed by 0 bases and J by 0 bases, leaving 13 bases between them. Germline V gene lookup returns CDR1 SQVTM and CDR2 ANQGSEA.

This clonotype occurred a few times. This chain joins TRBV3-1 and TRBJ2-5, with 11 bases identical to TRBD1. Germline assignment: CDR1 LGHDT and CDR2 YNNKEL (reference sequence). Losses at the gene ends were 5 bases for V and 5 bases for J; bases not matched to a gene: 7. The CDR3 has 15 amino acids. CDR3 in DNA: TGTGCCAGCAGCATTCGGACAGGGGGCCGGGAGACCCAGTACTTC. Translated: CASSIRTGGRETQYF.

The rearrangement links TRBV5-4 to TRBJ2-4; the D gene is possibly TRBD2 (5 bases). With 0 bases removed from V and 7 bases from J, the gap between germline ends came to 14 bases. Germline assignment: CDR1 SGHNT and CDR2 YYREEE (reference sequence). The CDR3 totals 15 residues. CDR3 sequence: CASSLGYRPGNIQYF. CDR3 nucleotide sequence: TGTGCCAGCAGCTTGGGTTATCGCCCGGGGAACATTCAGTACTTC.

The chain employs TRBV3-1 and TRBJ2-3; TRBD2 matches 11 bases. Germline V gene sequence: CDR1 LGHDT, CDR2 YNNKEL (reference sequence). After removal of 4 bases from V and 0 bases from J, the junction contained 6 bases not matched to a gene. The CDR3 loop spans 17 amino acids. The CDR3 protein is CASSLLTSGVSTDTQYF. The CDR3 nucleotides read TGTGCCAGCAGCCTATTGACTAGCGGGGTAAGCACAGATACGCAGTATTTT.

This clonotype was seen a few times. V gene TRBV5-1 combines with J gene TRBJ2-2; 7 nucleotides align to TRBD1. In germline, CDR1 is SGHRS, CDR2 YFSETQ. This CDR3 is built from 19 residues. J was trimmed by 0 bases and V by 2 bases; bases with no gene match: 13. Written as DNA, the CDR3 is TGCGCCAGCAGCTTCCCCAGCGGACAGGCGGCCTCGAACACCGGGGAGCTGTTTTTT. It translates to CASSFPSGQAASNTGELFF.

The rearrangement joins TRBV29-1 to TRBJ2-7; maybe TRBD2 (6 bases). Germline CDR1 is SQVTM and CDR2 is ANQGSEA. Trimming shortened V by 6 bases and J by 4 bases, and 16 bases separated the two germline ends. This CDR3 spans 13 amino acids. The CDR3 DNA sequence: TGCAGCGTCCGCAGCCCGGGAGATTACGAGCAGTACTTC. It codes for CSVRSPGDYEQYF.

The chain employs TRBV6-2 or TRBV6-3 and TRBJ2-3, with unresolved D. Looked up from germline, CDR1 is MNHEY and CDR2 is SVGEGT. V was pared by 2 bases and J by 2 bases, with 14 bases between. This CDR3 contains 16 residues. The CDR3 nucleotides are TGTGCCAGCAGTTACATCGCTGGCAGTCCCACAGATACGCAGTATTTT. Translated: CASSYIAGSPTDTQYF.

This clonotype has only a few counts. The J gene is TRBJ2-5, the V gene TRBV20-1; perhaps TRBD1 as D (5 bases). V dropped 3 bases and J dropped 3 bases, with 14 bases sitting between them. The CDR3 spans 14 residues. CDR1 DFQATT and CDR2 SNEGSKA come from the germline V gene (reference sequence). CDR3 protein: CSAREQGREETQYF. For the CDR3, the DNA is TGCAGTGCTAGGGAGCAGGGCCGAGAAGAGACCCAGTACTTC.

This clonotype was counted between two and nine times. This sequence joins TRBV20-1 and TRBJ2-2; 7 bases line up with TRBD1. The trim removed 6 bases at V and 5 bases at J, leaving 9 bases unmatched. The CDR3 extends over 14 amino acids. CDR1 and CDR2 from the germline V gene are DFQATT and SNEGSKA (reference sequence). The CDR3 here is CSAPYDRATGELFF. CDR3 sequence (DNA): TGCAGTGCGCCTTATGACAGGGCGACCGGGGAGCTGTTTTTT.

The chain recombines TRBV7-2 with TRBJ2-5, with D tentatively TRBD2 (5 bases). Per germline, CDR1 SGHTA and CDR2 FQGNSA. The CDR3 extends over 15 amino acids. Deletions cut 0 bases from V and 5 bases from J, with 13 bases between. The DNA of the CDR3 is TGTGCCAGCAGCTTAGCGTGGGGAGTGGAGGAGACCCAGTACTTC. Translation: CASSLAWGVEETQYF.

This clonotype was detected only a few times. This chain joins TRBV20-1 and TRBJ1-5; 7 bases agree with TRBD1. After removal of 7 bases from V and 0 bases from J, the junction contained 9 bases not matched to a gene. The CDR3 consists of 15 residues. Per germline, CDR1 DFQATT and CDR2 SNEGSKA (reference sequence). CDR3 DNA: TGCAGTGTTTTCCAGGGGGGCCATAGCAATCAGCCCCAGCATTTT. Translation gives CSVFQGGHSNQPQHF.

This clonotype has just a few counts. J is TRBJ2-2 and V is TRBV2, with D possibly being TRBD2 (6 bases). Trimming pared 6 bases from V and 4 bases from J, leaving 18 bases between. From germline, CDR1 is SNHLY and CDR2 FYNNEI. The CDR3 is 16 residues long. CDR3 coding DNA: TGTGCCAGCAGCGAACCGGGACTTCGAAGCACCGGGGAGCTGTTTTTT. This encodes CASSEPGLRSTGELFF.